Listed below are T cell receptor beta chains from one sample, sequenced in a study of cytomegalovirus exposure and HLA in healthy donors. TCRdb's table, derived via immunoSEQ multiplex PCR, lists solely in-frame clones and lacks some. The sample has approximately 120,000 clones, about 80% seen once. The specimen sequenced was PBMCs. The receptors stem from a woman aged 45-60 years in good health and CMV-seropositive. CDR3s include the opening cysteine and the closing phenylalanine or tryptophan. Each record gives: clone size, D gene, V gene, J gene, CDR3 protein, CDR3 DNA. The D gene is left open where the match is weak. A clone size is listed for some rows: how often the clone was seen (once, few, many), or a class if it is expanded.

>NA|TRBD2|TRBV27|TRBJ2-7
CASSLQAGLSYEQYF
TGTGCCAGCAGTCTGCAAGCGGGGCTTTCCTACGAGCAGTACTTC
>few|TRBD2|TRBV5-4|TRBJ2-7
CASSLPGGAHEQYF
TGTGCCAGCAGCTTGCCGGGAGGAGCCCACGAGCAGTACTTC
>NA|TRBD2|TRBV4-1|TRBJ2-7
CASSQGVAGAYEQYF
TGCGCCAGCAGCCAAGGAGTTGCGGGGGCCTACGAGCAGTACTTC
>NA|NA|TRBV7-2|TRBJ2-7
CASTPRVPYYEQYF
TGTGCCAGCACCCCGCGGGTACCCTACTACGAGCAGTACTTC
>once|NA|TRBV15|TRBJ2-4
CATSRAGVQIQYF
TGTGCCACCAGCAGAGCGGGGGTTCAAATTCAGTACTTC
>NA|NA|TRBV5-3|TRBJ1-5
CARSRHSGTHQPQHF
TGTGCCAGAAGTCGTCACTCCGGGACACATCAGCCCCAGCATTTT
>few|TRBD1|TRBV27|TRBJ2-3
CASSPQQGVSTDTQYF
TGTGCCAGCAGTCCCCAACAGGGGGTGAGCACAGATACGCAGTATTTT
>NA|NA|TRBV11-2|TRBJ1-3
CASSSTANTIYF
TGTGCCAGCAGCTCGACAGCAAACACCATATATTTT
>NA|TRBD2|TRBV19|TRBJ2-3
CASSESRGGGTDTQYF
TGTGCCAGTAGTGAAAGCCGGGGGGGTGGCACAGATACGCAGTATTTT
>NA|NA|TRBV4-3|TRBJ2-1
CASSQEGGNEQFF
TGCGCCAGCAGCCAAGAAGGGGGTAATGAGCAGTTCTTC
>few|NA|TRBV7-3|TRBJ2-5
CASSSSGGGEKETQYF
TGTGCCAGCAGCTCCTCAGGAGGGGGGGAAAAAGAGACCCAGTACTTC
>NA|NA|TRBV19|TRBJ2-7
CASSIQQGYEQYF
TGTGCCAGTAGTATTCAACAGGGTTACGAGCAGTACTTC
>NA|TRBD1|TRBV6-5|TRBJ1-4
CAGTGRGSNEKLFF
TGTGCCGGGACAGGGAGAGGTTCTAATGAAAAACTGTTTTTT
>NA|TRBD2|TRBV27|TRBJ2-1
CASSGGGPDEQFF
TGTGCCAGCAGTGGGGGAGGGCCAGATGAGCAGTTCTTC